The 13 T cell receptor beta chains in this list originate from one sample, sequenced in a study of beta chain features in type 1 diabetes. Study results and caveats: Shortening that was moderate but significant affected the TCRB CDR3s of Type 1 diabetes patients in all four CD4+ subsets.

Every bit of the isolated RNA underwent reverse transcription, so sequencing read expressed TCRB transcripts. Clones were sequenced by immunoSEQ multiplex PCR, and TCRdb holds only the in-frame ones, with some missing. The sample gives around 250,000 clones, around 14% of which show up once; almost 0.02% is in the top ten. These receptors have no known antigen. The sample comprised naive CD4+ T cells from blood. The receptors derive from a young man with type 1 diabetes.

This clone was observed a handful of times. V gene TRBV5-4 combines with J gene TRBJ2-2; 9 bases are a match to TRBD2. The V gene end was trimmed by 1 base and the J gene end by 6 bases; junction bases not matched to a gene: 10. Germline loops: CDR1 SGHNT, CDR2 YYREEE (reference sequence). The CDR3 extends over 17 amino acids. In DNA, the CDR3 is TGTGCCAGCAGCTTGTGGGCTAGCGGGGTTCTTTCCGGGGAGCTGTTTTTT. Amino acids: CASSLWASGVLSGELFF.

This clone occurred a few times. V and J are TRBV5-1 and TRBJ2-7; 9 positions match TRBD2. Germline V CDR1 and CDR2: SGHRS, YFSETQ. V shed 0 bases and J 5 bases; nucleotides not matched to a gene: 6. The CDR3 totals 15 residues. The CDR3 sequence is CASSLAGGRADEQYF. CDR3 sequence (DNA): TGCGCCAGCAGCTTGGCCGGCGGGAGGGCCGACGAGCAGTACTTC.

This sequence joins TRBV30 and TRBJ1-1, with D possibly TRBD1 on 6 matching bases. The CDR3 totals 13 residues. V lost 3 bases to trimming and J lost 6 bases, with 14 bases between them. Germline CDR1 is GTSNPN and CDR2 is SVGIG (reference sequence). The CDR3 DNA is TGTGCCTGGAGCCCCCTCGAGGGGGCTGAAGCTTTCTTT. It yields the protein CAWSPLEGAEAFF.

The rearrangement links TRBV11-2 to TRBJ2-5; 9 nucleotides line up with TRBD2. The CDR3 sequence is 16 residues long. Germline-derived CDR1 and CDR2 are SGHAT and FQNNGV. V gave up 1 base and J gave up 1 base; unmatched junction bases: 4. The chain's CDR3 is CASSLGGGRAQETQYF. For the CDR3, the DNA is TGTGCCAGCAGCTTAGGGGGCGGGAGGGCCCAAGAGACCCAGTACTTC.

This clone was seen a few times. The rearrangement joins TRBV6-1 to TRBJ2-2; possible D gene TRBD2, 6 bases. Germline values: CDR1 MNHNS, CDR2 SASEGT. Trimming stripped 2 bases from V and 1 base from J, with 11 bases between. There are 16 residues in the CDR3. The CDR3 DNA reads TGTGCCAGCAGTGAATTTGGGGGGATGAACACCGGGGAGCTGTTTTTT. Encoded protein: CASSEFGGMNTGELFF.

V is TRBV19 and J is TRBJ2-7, with 7 bases matching TRBD1. V shed 5 bases, J shed 2 bases, and the junction held 6 bases outside the gene matches. This CDR3 has 14 amino acids. CDR1 and CDR2 (germline): LNHDA, SQIVND (reference sequence). CDR3 protein: CASSPQTGTYEQYF. The CDR3 region has the DNA TGTGCCAGTAGTCCCCAGACAGGGACCTACGAGCAGTACTTC.

The V call is TRBV4-2, the J call TRBJ2-7; D is possibly TRBD2 (6 bases). CDR1 and CDR2 (germline): LGHNA, YNFKEQ. This CDR3 contains 13 residues. The germline V and J ends were trimmed by 3 bases and 4 bases, with 10 bases remaining between them. CDR3 residues: CASSHNSGYEQYF. The DNA of the CDR3 is TGTGCCAGCAGCCACAATAGCGGTTACGAGCAGTACTTC.

The CDR3 nucleotides read TGTGCCTGTGGCGGGGCCGCGCGGGAGCAGTACTTC. Amino acids: CACGGAAREQYF. The rearrangement joins TRBV30 to TRBJ2-7; D is perhaps TRBD2 (6 bases). The germline V gene has CDR1 GTSNPN and CDR2 SVGIG (reference sequence). Trimming removed 6 bases at V and 7 bases at J, with 16 bases between. The CDR3 is made up of 12 amino acids.

The CDR3 coding sequence is TGTGCCAGCAGTCCCGTACCCCCACAGGGGAACTATGGCTACACCTTC. It translates to CASSPVPPQGNYGYTF. The V call is TRBV4-2, the J call TRBJ1-2; 7 nucleotides agree with TRBD1. The CDR3 has 16 residues. The junction had 12 bases not matched to a gene; V was cut back by 6 bases and J by 2 bases. Germline-derived CDR1 and CDR2 are LGHNA and YNFKEQ.

The chain combines TRBV6-1 with TRBJ1-5; D call uncertain. V lost 2 bases to trimming and J lost 4 bases, with 12 bases between them. CDR3 length equals 15 residues. Germline V gives CDR1 MNHNS, CDR2 SASEGT. The CDR3 DNA is TGTGCCAGCAGTGAAAGTTACAGCTGGAATCAGCCCCAGCATTTT. It translates to CASSESYSWNQPQHF.

The chain employs TRBV6-6 and TRBJ2-2, with 8 bases aligning to TRBD1. The germline V gene has CDR1 MNHNY and CDR2 SVGAGI (reference sequence). The CDR3 contains 15 residues. After removal of 6 bases from V and 6 bases from J, the junction contained 9 bases not matched to a gene. The CDR3: CASRDAGGVAGELFF. CDR3 nucleotides: TGTGCCAGCAGGGATGCAGGGGGCGTCGCCGGGGAGCTGTTTTTT.

This clone was found a few times. This chain joins TRBV6-6 and TRBJ2-7, with 13 bases lining up with TRBD2. The CDR3 runs to 14 residues. V was pared by 8 bases and J by 6 bases, with 7 bases of the junction left unmatched. Germline CDR1 and CDR2: MNHNY and SVGAGI (reference sequence). The CDR3 loop reads CASDPTSGGREQYF. CDR3 nucleotides: TGTGCCAGCGACCCGACTAGCGGGGGGCGCGAGCAGTACTTC.

There are a few counts of this clone. The V call is TRBV30, the J call TRBJ1-6; 7 positions agree with TRBD1. Germline lookup yields CDR1 GTSNPN and CDR2 SVGIG (reference sequence). This CDR3 contains 16 residues. Trimming at V came to 4 bases and at J to 2 bases, leaving 8 bases not matched to a gene. The DNA of the CDR3 is TGTGCCTGGACACAGGGGAGGCGCCCCTATAATTCACCCCTCCACTTT. Its protein product is CAWTQGRRPYNSPLHF.